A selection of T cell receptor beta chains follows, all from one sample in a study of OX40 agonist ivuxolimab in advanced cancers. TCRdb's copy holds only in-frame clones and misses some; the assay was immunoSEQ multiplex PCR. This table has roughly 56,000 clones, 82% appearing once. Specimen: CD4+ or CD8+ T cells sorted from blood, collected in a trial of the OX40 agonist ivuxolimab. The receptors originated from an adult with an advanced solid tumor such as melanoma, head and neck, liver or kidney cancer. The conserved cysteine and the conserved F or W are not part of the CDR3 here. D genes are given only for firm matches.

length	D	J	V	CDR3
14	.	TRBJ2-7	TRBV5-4	ASSSTGPGGFREQY
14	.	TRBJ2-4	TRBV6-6	ASSSERTLAKNIQY
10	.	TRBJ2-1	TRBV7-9	ASSPSYNEQF
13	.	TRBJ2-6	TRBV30	AWSRLSSGANVLT
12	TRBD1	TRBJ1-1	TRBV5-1	ASSDGTGYTEAF
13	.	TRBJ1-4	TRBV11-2	ASSLLGGFNEKLF
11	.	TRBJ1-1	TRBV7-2	ASSQGVTLEAF
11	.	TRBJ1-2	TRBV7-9	ASSLDRVKGYT
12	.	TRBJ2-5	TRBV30	AWRGGRSQETQY
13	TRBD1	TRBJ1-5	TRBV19	ASSVTGSGMEPQH
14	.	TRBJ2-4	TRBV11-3	ASSLFGDISKNIQY
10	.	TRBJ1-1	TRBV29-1	SASGENTEAF
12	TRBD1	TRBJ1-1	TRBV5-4	ASRTGGKETEAF
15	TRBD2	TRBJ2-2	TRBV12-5	ASGLVPSGNMAGELF
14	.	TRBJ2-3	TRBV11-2	ASSPTLAISTDTQY
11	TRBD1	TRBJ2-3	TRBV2	ASSARQGGTQY
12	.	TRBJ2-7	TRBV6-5	ASTKPGFSYEQY
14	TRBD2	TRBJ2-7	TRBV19	ASSKTSGRSSYEQY